This TCR beta chain was sequenced in a study of cytomegalovirus exposure and HLA in healthy donors. Germline lookup yields CDR1 SGHAT and CDR2 FQNNGV. J gave up 7 bases and V 0 bases, and 5 bases lay outside the gene matches. CDR3 length: 17 residues. Use of 60 Vbeta and 13 Jbeta primers characterized the PCR. Profiled with immunoSEQ multiplex PCR; TCRdb holds only in-frame clones, not every one. The table lists about 160,000 clones, 82% of them singletons. This sequence originates from a girl aged 10 to 17 in good health and CMV-seropositive. The chain couples TRBV11-2 to TRBJ2-1; 14 bases are shared with TRBD2. Sequenced material: PBMCs. The CDR3 here is CASSLDKTSGGGNEQFF. CDR3 coding DNA: TGTGCCAGCAGCTTAGACAAGACTAGCGGGGGGGGGAATGAGCAGTTCTTC.